This record covers a single T cell receptor (beta chain). What it binds is not known. The method was immunoSEQ multiplex PCR; TCRdb's version includes in-frame clones alone and lacks a portion of them. The repertoire has about 58,000 clones, approximately 82% of them found once; the top ten carry about 0.48%. Single viable CD3+CD4+CD8-CD45RO+ cells were sorted as the memory CD4+ T cells. Positive selection with CD4 microbeads enriched total CD4+ T cells. The sample comes from a study of memory CD4+ T cells and cytomegalovirus serostatus. Study in general: Donors were healthy Belgian adults, several CMV seropositive and 24 seronegative.

Study-wide results and limits: Of 150 to 200 reported CMV TCRbeta sequences, some 70 were found in memory CD4+ repertoires.

This CDR3 spans 16 amino acids. Per the germline V gene, CDR1 is SGHKS and CDR2 is YYEKEE (reference sequence). Trimming pared 0 bases from V and 4 bases from J, leaving 14 bases between. Sequenced input: memory CD4+ T cells from blood. The sequence derives from an adult in good health and CMV-seronegative. Some clones in this sample may be carry-over from other donors' samples. The rearrangement uses TRBV5-5 and TRBJ1-3; D is possibly TRBD1 (6 bases). The CDR3 DNA is TGTGCCAGCAGCTTGGCGACAGGACTTTTGGGAAACACCATATATTTT. This encodes CASSLATGLLGNTIYF.